What follows is one T cell receptor (beta chain) and its context. Its target is not known. The germline V gene has CDR1 KGHSH and CDR2 LQKENI. V shed 2 bases and J shed 7 bases, with 12 bases lying between them. CDR3 length: 15 amino acids. 60 Vbeta and 13 Jbeta primers were used in PCR. The table came from immunoSEQ multiplex PCR; TCRdb's copy has only in-frame clones and leaves some out. This sample contains 130,000 or so clones. It was healthy bone marrow donors who served as donors. This entry is derived from a study of cytomegalovirus exposure and HLA in healthy donors. About the study: Samples from HLA-typed donors yielded about 85 million unique TCRs in an early data release.

The study's findings and limits: With high specificity and sensitivity, the classifier reportedly diagnosed cytomegalovirus status. When a later analysis compared HLA-associated TCR beta chains with equally common others, the HLA-associated chains turned out to be more clonally expanded and to have lower generation probabilities.

Sequenced: PBMCs. The sequence came from a middle-aged woman in good health and CMV-seronegative. This chain joins TRBV18 and TRBJ1-6; the D gene is possibly TRBD1 (6 bases). The CDR3 sequence: CASSPRQDGNSPLHF. CDR3 nucleotide sequence: TGTGCCAGCTCACCAAGACAGGATGGGAATTCACCCCTCCACTTT.